The 32 T cell receptor beta chains below were found in one sample sequenced in a study of shared clonotypes between healthy human individuals. TCRdb's table, derived via immunoSEQ multiplex PCR, lists solely in-frame clones and lacks some. The repertoire holds fewer than 1.8 million clones, with just under 99% as singletons. Input material: naive CD4+ T cells sorted from blood. Subset in this sample: CD45RA+ positively selected. The receptors here all came from a man aged 30 to 45 in good health.

The rearrangement links TRBV5-1 to TRBJ2-2; D may be TRBD1 or TRBD2 (5 bases each). There are 16 residues in the CDR3. CDR1 and CDR2 from the germline V gene are SGHRS and YFSETQ. V was pared by 4 bases and J by 5 bases, with 18 bases between. The CDR3 region has the DNA TGCGCCAGCAGCCGGGGCGCCACGTCACGTACCGGGGAGCTGTTTTTT. Amino acids: CASSRGATSRTGELFF.

This chain links TRBV27 with TRBJ2-7; D gene unclear. Germline V CDR1 and CDR2: MNHEY, SMNVEV (reference sequence). This CDR3 region has 14 residues. The V end lost 6 bases, the J end lost 2 bases, and 14 bases lay between the germline ends. The CDR3 is CASRDIVRTYEQYF. DNA for the CDR3: TGTGCCAGCAGGGATATCGTCAGAACCTACGAGCAGTACTTC.

The J gene is TRBJ2-1, the V gene TRBV20-1; D gene ambiguous. The CDR3 loop spans 11 amino acids. Germline V gives CDR1 DFQATT, CDR2 SNEGSKA (reference sequence). The V gene lost 1 base and the J gene lost 10 bases, with 8 bases spanning the gap. CDR3 loop: CSARGLLEQFF. CDR3 DNA sequence: TGCAGTGCTAGAGGACTGCTCGAGCAGTTCTTC.

This clone was seen just once. This chain connects TRBV6-5 to TRBJ2-7, with TRBD2 matching 8 bases. Germline V gene data show CDR1 as MNHEY and CDR2 as SVGAGI. The J segment lost 5 bases and the V segment lost 2 bases, leaving 11 bases of the junction unmatched. The CDR3 totals 16 residues. CDR3 loop: CASSYRPSGSVHEQYF. CDR3 sequence (DNA): TGTGCCAGCAGTTACCGACCGAGCGGGAGTGTGCACGAGCAGTACTTC.

A single count supports this clone. The gene calls are TRBV1 and TRBJ2-3; the table's D call TRBD1 went unverified against the DNA. TRBV1 constitutes a pseudogene. The CDR3 is 16 residues long. CDR3: CTSSQDVTGGTDTQYF. CDR3 bases: TGCACCAGCAGCCAAGATGTAACAGGGGGCACAGATACGCAGTATTTT.

The count of this clone is one. The J gene is TRBJ2-3, the V gene TRBV29-1, with D possibly called TRBD1 or TRBD2 (5 bases each). Deletions cut 6 bases from V and 0 bases from J, with 13 bases between. This CDR3 comprises 14 residues. Germline CDR1 SQVTM, CDR2 ANQGSEA. CDR3 protein: CSVEGRTSTDTQYF. For the CDR3, the DNA is TGCAGCGTCGAGGGGCGGACTAGCACAGATACGCAGTATTTT.

This chain uses TRBV5-1 with TRBJ1-2, with TRBD1 as a possible D gene (5 bases). The CDR3 has 13 amino acids. With 7 bases removed from V and 1 base from J, the gap between germline ends came to 11 bases. Germline-derived CDR1 and CDR2 are SGHRS and YFSETQ. The CDR3 region is CASAGTDNYGYTF. The CDR3 nucleotides read TGCGCCAGCGCCGGGACGGATAACTATGGCTACACCTTC.

Comments on this clone: Other DNA sequences in the same sample also yield this CDR3. V usage is TRBV19 and J usage is TRBJ1-5; D call uncertain. The V gene's germline CDR1 is LNHDA and CDR2 SQIVND (reference sequence). Trimming removed 7 bases from V and 3 bases from J, with 7 bases in between. The CDR3 is made up of 12 amino acids. The CDR3 here is CASKGLNQPQHF. The CDR3, as DNA: TGTGCCAGTAAGGGCCTCAATCAGCCCCAGCATTTT.

The rearrangement uses TRBV18 and TRBJ2-7; possibly TRBD2 for D (6 bases). This CDR3 is 15 amino acids long. Germline loops: CDR1 KGHSH, CDR2 LQKENI. With 6 bases removed from V and 2 bases from J, the gap between germline ends came to 17 bases. CDR3 amino acids: CASSTRGAGPYEQYF. CDR3 coding DNA: TGTGCCAGCTCCACCAGAGGGGCGGGACCCTACGAGCAGTACTTC.

A word on this clone: In the same sample, other DNA sequences code for this CDR3. The genes are TRBV7-9 and TRBJ2-2; TRBD1 aligns across 9 bases. This CDR3 is built from 14 residues. Germline V gene sequence: CDR1 SEHNR, CDR2 FQNEAQ (reference sequence). With 6 bases clipped from V and 3 bases from J, the junction kept 2 bases outside the gene matches. The CDR3 loop is CASSRDRDTGELFF. The CDR3 bases are TGTGCCAGCAGTAGGGACAGGGACACCGGGGAGCTGTTTTTT.

The chain links TRBV19 to TRBJ2-1, with TRBD2 identical over 14 bases. The ends lost 4 bases at V and 2 bases at J; junction bases unmatched: 13. The CDR3 contains 20 residues. CDR1 and CDR2 from the germline V gene are LNHDA and SQIVND (reference sequence). The DNA of the CDR3 is TGTGCCAGTAGTAGAGGGAGACTAGCGGGAGGGAGTGGACCCTACAATGAGCAGTTCTTC. This translates into CASSRGRLAGGSGPYNEQFF.

CDR3 DNA sequence: TGTGCCAGCAGGGTTGGAGGGATGAACACCGGGGAGCTGTTTTTT. Protein sequence: CASRVGGMNTGELFF. The gene calls are TRBV6-1 and TRBJ2-2; D is possibly TRBD2 (6 bases). Germline lookup yields CDR1 MNHNS and CDR2 SASEGT. Trimming removed 6 bases from V and 1 base from J, with 12 bases in between. The CDR3 spans 15 residues.

The chain employs TRBV15 and TRBJ2-2; D possibly corresponds to TRBD2 (5 bases). Germline V gene data show CDR1 as LNHNV and CDR2 as YYDKDF (reference sequence). This CDR3 has 16 residues. V was trimmed by 1 base and J by 0 bases, leaving 9 bases between them. CDR3 amino acids: CATSRVGSANTGELFF. The CDR3 coding sequence is TGTGCCACCAGCAGAGTTGGTAGCGCGAACACCGGGGAGCTGTTTTTT.

The chain couples TRBV2 to TRBJ2-7, with 7 bases matching TRBD2. V lost 4 bases and J lost 2; bases outside the gene matches: 11. The CDR3 covers 16 residues. Germline V gene data show CDR1 as SNHLY and CDR2 as FYNNEI. The chain's CDR3 is CASSGGTPGGPYEQYF. The CDR3 nucleotides are TGTGCCAGCAGTGGGGGTACACCGGGAGGTCCCTACGAGCAGTACTTC.

This clone occurred once. The chain recombines TRBV5-1 with TRBJ2-5; 8 nucleotides line up with TRBD2. The V segment lost 4 bases and the J segment 5 bases; nucleotides outside the gene matches: 13. Germline loops: CDR1 SGHRS, CDR2 YFSETQ. The CDR3 totals 16 residues. For the CDR3, the DNA is TGCGCCAGCAGCGGACCTAAAACGGGACTAGGGGAGACCCAGTACTTC. Protein: CASSGPKTGLGETQYF.

The chain joins TRBV6-1 to TRBJ2-7, with 11 bases matching TRBD1. The ends lost 6 bases at V and 5 bases at J; junction bases unmatched: 9. The CDR3 covers 15 residues. The germline V gene has CDR1 MNHNS and CDR2 SASEGT. The CDR3 DNA reads as TGTGCCAGCAGACTTGGGACAGGGGGGGTGAACGAGCAGTACTTC. Its translation is CASRLGTGGVNEQYF.

This clone was detected only once. The CDR3 here is CATSREGSRAAPNEKLFF. The CDR3, as DNA: TGTGCCACCAGCAGAGAGGGTAGTAGGGCAGCACCTAATGAAAAACTGTTTTTT. The V call is TRBV15, the J call TRBJ1-4, with unresolved D. This CDR3 has 18 amino acids. Between the trimmed V and J ends, which lost 0 bases and 3 bases, there was a span of 17 bases. Germline V CDR1 and CDR2: LNHNV, YYDKDF (reference sequence).

CDR3 coding DNA: TGTGCCAGCAGCTTAGCCCCTAAAAACACCGGGGAGCTGTTTTTT. Translation gives CASSLAPKNTGELFF. The genes are TRBV7-9 and TRBJ2-2, with D unclear. This CDR3 has 15 residues. V lost 0 bases and J 2 bases, leaving 7 bases between the germline ends. Germline V CDR1 and CDR2: SEHNR, FQNEAQ (reference sequence).

The genes are TRBV6-6 and TRBJ2-2; D is undetermined. Germline values: CDR1 MNHNY, CDR2 SVGAGI (reference sequence). V lost 4 bases and J 4 bases, leaving 16 bases between the germline ends. The CDR3 loop spans 16 amino acids. In DNA form, the CDR3 reads TGTGCCAGCAGTTCTAGGAGACCTCCGAGCACCGGGGAGCTGTTTTTT. Protein: CASSSRRPPSTGELFF.

The chain couples TRBV5-1 to TRBJ2-4; D is unclear. The CDR3 contains 14 residues. V was clipped by 1 base and J by 2 bases, with 7 bases between them. Per the germline V gene, CDR1 is SGHRS and CDR2 is YFSETQ. CDR3 residues: CASSLTGPKNIQYF. The CDR3 DNA reads TGCGCCAGCAGCTTGACCGGGCCCAAAAACATTCAGTACTTC. Full variable domain (missing parts from reference TRBV5-1 and TRBJ2-4): KAGVTQTPRYLIKTRGQQVTLSCSPISGHRSVSWYQQTPGQGLQFLFEYFSETQRNKGNFPGRFSGRQFSNSRSEMNVSTLELGDSALYLCASSLTGPKNIQYFGAGTRLSVL.

V is TRBV5-6 and J is TRBJ2-7; maybe TRBD2 (6 bases). V was clipped by 5 bases and J by 6 bases, with 21 bases between them. In germline, CDR1 is SGHDT, CDR2 YYEEEE. This CDR3 region has 15 residues. CDR3 sequence reads: CASSLGAGWRGEQYF. The CDR3 DNA is TGTGCCAGCAGTCTTGGGGCGGGGTGGAGAGGCGAGCAGTACTTC.

A word on this clone: At the DNA level, this CDR3 is encoded by other sequences in the same sample as well. In nucleotides, the CDR3 is TGTGCCAGCAGTGAACGGACAGGGGGAAATCAGCCCCAGCATTTT. Its translation: CASSERTGGNQPQHF. This chain links TRBV2 with TRBJ1-5, with 10 bases aligning to TRBD1. The CDR3 totals 15 residues. V gave up 2 bases and J gave up 4 bases; unmatched junction bases: 2. Germline V gives CDR1 SNHLY, CDR2 FYNNEI. The full variable domain, in which reference TRBV2 and TRBJ1-5 provide the parts outside the CDR3, is EPEVTQTPSHQVTQMGQEVILRCVPISNHLYFYWYRQILGQKVEFLVSFYNNEISEKSEIFDDQFSVERPDGSNFTLKIRSTKLEDSAMYFCASSERTGGNQPQHFGDGTRLSIL.

The chain links TRBV27 to TRBJ2-1; the D call may be TRBD1 or TRBD2 (5 bases each). The CDR3 is 14 amino acids. The germline V gene encodes CDR1 MNHEY and CDR2 SMNVEV (reference sequence). The V and J ends lost 1 base and 5 bases respectively, with 9 bases between them. CDR3 DNA sequence: TGTGCCAGCAGTTTATGGGTGGGGGACAATGAGCAGTTCTTC. Protein: CASSLWVGDNEQFF.

The genes are TRBV5-4 and TRBJ1-1, with a weak D call TRBD1 (6 bases). CDR1 is SGHNT and CDR2 is YYREEE in the germline V gene (reference sequence). Trimming stripped 3 bases from V and 8 bases from J, with 8 bases between. The CDR3 loop spans 11 amino acids. The CDR3 loop is CASSYGTEAFF. The DNA for the CDR3 is TGTGCCAGCAGCTATGGGACAGAAGCTTTCTTT.

Regarding this clone: The identical CDR3 is also encoded by other nucleotide sequences in the sample. This chain joins TRBV19 and TRBJ2-7; either TRBD1 or TRBD2 may supply D (5 bases each). The germline V gene encodes CDR1 LNHDA and CDR2 SQIVND (reference sequence). Trimming stripped 4 bases from V and 1 base from J, with 8 bases between. The CDR3 contains 13 residues. The CDR3 DNA follows: TGTGCCAGTAGTAGGGACGGTTCCTACGAGCAGTACTTC. Protein product: CASSRDGSYEQYF.

This clone was picked up one time. The rearrangement uses TRBV10-3 and TRBJ2-1, with D tentatively TRBD2 (5 bases). The CDR3 is 14 residues long. V was pared by 4 bases and J by 7 bases, with 14 bases between. Germline assignment: CDR1 ENHRY and CDR2 SYGVKD. For the CDR3, the DNA is TGTGCCATCAGTGGAAGCGGCCCAAGGAATGAGCAGTTCTTC. Protein product: CAISGSGPRNEQFF.

The V call is TRBV2, the J call TRBJ1-3, with a possible D match to TRBD1 (6 bases). V lost 4 bases and J 0 bases, leaving 13 bases between the germline ends. Germline CDR1 SNHLY, CDR2 FYNNEI. This CDR3 contains 16 residues. The CDR3 reads CASSVEGGSSGNTIYF. The CDR3 DNA sequence: TGTGCCAGCAGTGTGGAGGGGGGCAGCTCTGGAAACACCATATATTTT.

A remark on this clone: Other nucleotide sequences from this sample produce the same CDR3. The CDR3 region is CASSLGGLYGYTF. CDR3 bases: TGTGCCAGCAGTTTAGGGGGGCTCTATGGCTACACCTTC. This chain joins TRBV28 and TRBJ1-2, with D perhaps TRBD1 (6 bases). The CDR3 covers 13 residues. V was shortened by 2 bases and J by 4 bases, with 8 bases between the two germline ends. Per germline, CDR1 MDHEN and CDR2 SYDVKM.

The chain couples TRBV7-3 to TRBJ2-1; either TRBD1 or TRBD2 may supply D (6 bases each). Germline assignment: CDR1 SGHTA and CDR2 FQGTGA. The V end lost 1 base, the J end lost 5 bases, and 15 bases lay between the germline ends. This CDR3 spans 16 amino acids. The CDR3 DNA reads as TGTGCCAGCAGCTTAATTGCCGGAGGGGGTCACAATGAGCAGTTCTTC. It is translated as CASSLIAGGGHNEQFF.

V gene TRBV5-1 combines with J gene TRBJ2-1; no clear D. CDR1 and CDR2 from the germline V gene are SGHRS and YFSETQ. The CDR3 is 13 amino acids. The germline V and J ends were trimmed by 7 bases and 4 bases, with 12 bases remaining between them. The CDR3 nucleotides are TGCGCCAGCGGCTGGGATCTTTACAATGAGCAGTTCTTC. This translates into CASGWDLYNEQFF.

Comments on this clone: Other nucleotide sequences from this sample produce the same CDR3. The chain couples TRBV19 to TRBJ2-5; TRBD1 might be the D (7 bases). V lost 6 bases to trimming and J lost 4 bases, with 9 bases between them. Per germline, CDR1 LNHDA and CDR2 SQIVND (reference sequence). The length of the CDR3 is 12 residues. In DNA, the CDR3 is TGTGCCAGTAGCCAGGGGGGAGAGACCCAGTACTTC. Residues: CASSQGGETQYF.

V is TRBV10-3 and J is TRBJ2-1; TRBD2 aligns across 7 bases. This CDR3 spans 17 amino acids. V gave up 2 bases and J gave up 5 bases; unmatched junction bases: 12. Per germline, CDR1 ENHRY and CDR2 SYGVKD. In nucleotides, the CDR3 is TGTGCCATCAGTGAGCCGCGAGTTACCAGCGGGAACAATGAGCAGTTCTTC. Its protein product is CAISEPRVTSGNNEQFF.